Shown below are 15 T cell receptor beta chains from a single sample sequenced in a study of shared clonotypes between healthy human individuals. Terminally differentiated effector memory CD45RA+ cells were excluded by CCR7 positive selection of CD45RO-negative cells. Sequencing used immunoSEQ multiplex PCR; TCRdb keeps in-frame clones, though not all of them. The table records around 600,000 clones, about 95% of them present only once. Source material: naive CD8+ T cells sorted from blood. These receptors all stem from a woman in her 30s in good health.

The chain recombines TRBV13 with TRBJ2-6; no reliable D call. The CDR3 totals 17 residues. The V end was cut by 2 bases, the J end by 0 bases, with 11 bases between. Germline V lookup: CDR1 PRHDT, CDR2 FYEKMQ (reference sequence). CDR3 nucleotides: TGTGCCAGCAGCTTAATTCAGCCTAACTCTGGGGCCAACGTCCTGACTTTC. It specifies CASSLIQPNSGANVLTF.

This chain uses TRBV10-2 with TRBJ2-4; D perhaps matches TRBD2 (5 bases). CDR1 is WSHSY, CDR2 SAAADI, per germline. Trimming shortened V by 2 bases and J by 7 bases, and 15 bases separated the two germline ends. The CDR3 spans 15 residues. This CDR3 is CASSEPSSHRNIQYF. CDR3 nucleotide sequence: TGCGCCAGCAGTGAGCCTAGCTCTCATCGGAACATTCAGTACTTC.

V usage is TRBV7-9 and J usage is TRBJ1-1; 8 nucleotides line up with TRBD1. The V gene's germline CDR1 is SEHNR and CDR2 FQNEAQ (reference sequence). This CDR3 comprises 15 residues. The ends lost 1 base at V and 4 bases at J; junction bases unmatched: 5. The CDR3 is CASSLGGRGLTEAFF. CDR3 coding DNA: TGTGCCAGCAGCTTAGGCGGCAGGGGGCTCACTGAAGCTTTCTTT.

The CDR3 region has the DNA TGTGCCAGCAGTCCACAGGGTCGTTTCTCCTACGAGCAGTACTTC. This encodes CASSPQGRFSYEQYF. This chain joins TRBV28 and TRBJ2-7; TRBD1 is a possible D gene (6 bases). The germline V gene encodes CDR1 MDHEN and CDR2 SYDVKM. The CDR3 is 15 residues long. V lost 5 bases, J lost 0 bases, and 14 bases lay in between.

A remark on this clone: This same CDR3 is encoded by further DNA sequences in the sample. The genes are TRBV27 and TRBJ2-7; 9 nucleotides align to TRBD1. From germline, CDR1 is MNHEY and CDR2 SMNVEV (reference sequence). The junction had 4 bases not matched to a gene; V was cut back by 6 bases and J by 4 bases. There are 13 residues in the CDR3. This CDR3 reads CASRGGTGYEQYF. CDR3 sequence (DNA): TGTGCCAGCAGGGGTGGGACAGGGTACGAGCAGTACTTC.

Turning to this clone: The same CDR3 also results from other DNA sequences found in this sample. The V gene is TRBV4-1, the J gene TRBJ1-5; unclear D gene. Germline CDR1 MGHRA, CDR2 YSYEKL. The CDR3 covers 13 residues. Trimming stripped 0 bases from V and 3 bases from J, with 3 bases between. CDR3 bases: TGCGCCAGCAGCCAAGAGCTCAATCAGCCCCAGCATTTT. This codes for CASSQELNQPQHF.

The chain joins TRBV5-4 to TRBJ2-7; D not resolved. CDR3 length: 12 residues. Deletions cut 4 bases from V and 3 bases from J, with 8 bases between. CDR1 is SGHNT and CDR2 is YYREEE in the germline V gene (reference sequence). The CDR3 here is CASSKAGYEQYF. CDR3 nucleotides: TGTGCCAGCAGCAAGGCCGGCTACGAGCAGTACTTC.

The chain combines TRBV28 with TRBJ2-5; D possibly corresponds to TRBD1 (5 bases). The DNA end is a closer match to TRBJ2-7, so the J assignment may be wrong. The CDR3 has 14 residues. From germline, CDR1 is MDHEN and CDR2 SYDVKM. CDR3 coding DNA: TGTGCCAGCAGTTGGACACCAAGCTCCTACGAGCAGTACTTC. It translates to CASSWTPSSYEQYF.

This chain links TRBV9 with TRBJ2-1; D not certain. Germline assignment: CDR1 SGDLS and CDR2 YYNGEE. Trimming removed 0 bases at V and 5 bases at J, with 15 bases between. The CDR3 has 16 amino acids. CDR3 region: CASSVDEGEADNEQFF. For the CDR3, the DNA is TGTGCCAGCAGCGTAGATGAAGGTGAGGCGGACAATGAGCAGTTCTTC.

This rearrangement joins TRBV11-2 to TRBJ2-1; tentative D call: TRBD1 (5 bases). This CDR3 comprises 14 residues. The V gene lost 7 bases and the J gene lost 6 bases, with 16 bases spanning the gap. Germline V gene lookup returns CDR1 SGHAT and CDR2 FQNNGV. CDR3 sequence (DNA): TGTGCCAGCATCCCGAGGAAGGGGTTCAATGAGCAGTTCTTC. This sequence encodes CASIPRKGFNEQFF. Variable domain in full (rest from reference TRBV11-2 and TRBJ2-1): EAGVAQSPRYKIIEKRQSVAFWCNPISGHATLYWYQQILGQGPKLLIQFQNNGVVDDSQLPKDRFSAERLKGVDSTLKIQPAKLEDSAVYLCASIPRKGFNEQFFGPGTRLTVL.

The rearrangement links TRBV9 to TRBJ1-2; weak D call: TRBD1 (6 bases). There are 15 residues in the CDR3. The ends were cut back, 0 bases at V and 2 bases at J, with 11 bases in the middle. Germline V lookup: CDR1 SGDLS, CDR2 YYNGEE. The CDR3 sequence is CASSVDWGPNYGYTF. The CDR3 DNA reads as TGTGCCAGCAGCGTAGATTGGGGGCCGAACTATGGCTACACCTTC.

V gene TRBV21-1 combines with J gene TRBJ2-7. TRBV21-1 is a pseudogene segment. This CDR3 is 10 amino acids long. CDR3 residues: CASGRPEQYF. CDR3 sequence (DNA): TGTGCCAGCGGAAGGCCCGAGCAGTACTTC.

The chain links TRBV9 to TRBJ2-2; D perhaps matches TRBD1 (6 bases). V lost 3 bases, J lost 1 base, and 13 bases lay in between. Germline CDR1 and CDR2: SGDLS and YYNGEE. This CDR3 has 16 residues. The CDR3 region has the DNA TGTGCCAGCAGCGCTCGACCGGGACAGAACACCGGGGAGCTGTTTTTT. Amino acid sequence: CASSARPGQNTGELFF. The complete variable domain, with remaining parts taken from reference TRBV9 and TRBJ2-2, reads DSGVTQTPKHLITATGQRVTLRCSPRSGDLSVYWYQQSLDQGLQFLIQYYNGEERAKGNILERFSAQQFPDLHSELNLSSLELGDSALYFCASSARPGQNTGELFFGEGSRLTVL.

CDR3 sequence reads: CAISDPGLAESTDTQYF. The CDR3 bases are TGTGCCATCAGTGACCCCGGACTAGCTGAAAGCACAGATACGCAGTATTTT. The chain links TRBV10-3 to TRBJ2-3; 8 positions match TRBD2. Germline V gene data show CDR1 as ENHRY and CDR2 as SYGVKD. The CDR3 runs to 17 residues. The V gene end was trimmed by 3 bases and the J gene end by 0 bases; junction bases not matched to a gene: 8.

The rearrangement links TRBV13 to TRBJ1-3; no firm D call. The germline CDR1 and CDR2 sequences are PRHDT and FYEKMQ (reference sequence). The CDR3 contains 14 residues. V lost 6 bases and J 7 bases, leaving 16 bases between the germline ends. The CDR3 here is CASSLWESANTIYF. The CDR3 nucleotides read TGTGCCAGCAGTTTATGGGAGTCGGCCAACACCATATATTTT.